This T cell receptor beta chain was profiled in a study of shared clonotypes between healthy human individuals. Libraries were prepared by immunoSEQ multiplex PCR; TCRdb keeps only in-frame clonotypes and omits some of them. The sample yields around 720,000 clones, roughly 72% seen once. CDR3 length equals 14 residues. The V end lost 1 base, the J end lost 8 bases, and 14 bases lay between the germline ends. Germline lookup yields CDR1 SGHAT and CDR2 FQNNGV. CD4+ cells were split into CD45RA+ naive and CD45RA-negative memory subsets. This receptor was identified in a woman in her 30s in good health. The chain has TRBV11-2 and TRBJ1-2; D not resolved. Sequenced: memory CD4+ T cells sorted from blood. Subset given: CD45RA-negative fraction. The chain's CDR3 is CASSLGPQKAGYTF. As DNA, the CDR3 is TGTGCCAGCAGCTTAGGTCCCCAAAAAGCCGGCTACACCTTC.